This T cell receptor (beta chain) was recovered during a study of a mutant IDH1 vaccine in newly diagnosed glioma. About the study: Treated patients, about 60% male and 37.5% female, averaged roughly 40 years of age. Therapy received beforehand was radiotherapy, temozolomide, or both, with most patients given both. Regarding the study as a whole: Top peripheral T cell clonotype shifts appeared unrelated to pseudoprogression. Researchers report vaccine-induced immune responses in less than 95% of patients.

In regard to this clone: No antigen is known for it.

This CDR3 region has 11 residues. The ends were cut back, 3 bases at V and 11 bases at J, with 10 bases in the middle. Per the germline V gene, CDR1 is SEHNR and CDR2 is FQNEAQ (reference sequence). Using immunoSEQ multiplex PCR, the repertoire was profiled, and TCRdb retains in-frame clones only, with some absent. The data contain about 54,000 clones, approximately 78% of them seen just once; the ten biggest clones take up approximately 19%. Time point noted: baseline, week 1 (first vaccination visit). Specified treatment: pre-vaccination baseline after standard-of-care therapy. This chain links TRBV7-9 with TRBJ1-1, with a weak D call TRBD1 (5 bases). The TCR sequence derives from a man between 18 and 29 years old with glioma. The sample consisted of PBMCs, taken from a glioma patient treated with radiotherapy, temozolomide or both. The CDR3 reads CASSLTDEAFF. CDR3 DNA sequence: TGTGCCAGCAGCTTGACAGATGAGGCTTTCTTT.